Listed below are T cell receptor beta chains from one sample, sequenced in a study of response to subunit inactivated influenza vaccine. MiXCR, applied by TCRdb to the RT-PCR reads, yields one record per CDR3 protein. The repertoire holds 650,000 to 800,000 distinct CDR3 sequences, with more than 11% as singletons. Sequencing was performed on PBMCs from blood, taken 14 to 15 days before vaccination. The receptors shown here come from a man between 50 and 59 years old who received an inactivated influenza vaccine. The CDR3 runs from the conserved cysteine through the conserved F or W. The D gene is left open where the match is weak. Expanded clones are given a class, and other clones once, few, many or no size at all.

V: TRBV5-6; J: TRBJ1-1; size: many; D: .; CDR3: CASSFGRSGMGTEAFF; DNA: TGTGCCAGCAGCTTTGGCAGATCGGGGATGGGCACTGAAGCTTTCTTT
V: TRBV5-1; J: TRBJ2-4; size: few; D: .; CDR3: CASSSGRGPDIQYF; DNA: TGCGCCAGCAGCTCCGGTCGGGGGCCGGACATTCAGTACTTC
V: TRBV20-1; J: TRBJ2-7; size: few; D: TRBD2; CDR3: CSARYAGGAYEQYF; DNA: TGCAGTGCTAGATATGCGGGGGGGGCCTACGAGCAGTACTTC
V: TRBV4-3; J: TRBJ2-3; size: few; D: .; CDR3: CASSQGSSGTQYF; DNA: TGCGCCAGCAGCCAAGGGTCTAGTGGTACGCAGTATTTT
V: TRBV6-7; J: TRBJ2-3; size: .; D: .; CDR3: CAPPIPGRASTDTQYF; DNA: TGTGCCCCCCCGATCCCCGGGCGAGCTAGCACAGATACGCAGTATTTT
V: TRBV5-1; J: TRBJ2-2; size: .; D: TRBD2; CDR3: CASSLTSGTPNTGELFF; DNA: TGCGCCAGCAGCTTGACTAGCGGGACCCCCAACACCGGGGAGCTGTTTTTT
V: TRBV3-1; J: TRBJ2-1; size: few; D: .; CDR3: CASSQGSRGVEQFF; DNA: TGTGCCAGCAGCCAAGGATCCCGGGGAGTTGAGCAGTTCTTC
V: TRBV28; J: TRBJ2-7; size: many; D: .; CDR3: CASSLSRAYEQYF; DNA: TGTGCCAGCAGTTTATCCAGGGCCTACGAGCAGTACTTC
V: TRBV6-1; J: TRBJ2-7; size: many; D: .; CDR3: CASSDRTEAYEQYF; DNA: TGTGCCAGCAGTGACAGAACAGAGGCCTACGAGCAGTACTTC
V: TRBV5-1; J: TRBJ2-7; size: few; D: TRBD2; CDR3: CASREASGVTYEQYF; DNA: TGCGCCAGCAGGGAGGCTAGCGGGGTAACCTACGAGCAGTACTTC
V: TRBV7-2; J: TRBJ1-2; size: .; D: .; CDR3: CASSSGIGYGYTF; DNA: TGTGCCAGCAGCTCAGGGATTGGCTATGGCTACACCTTC
V: TRBV7-2; J: TRBJ2-3; size: .; D: .; CDR3: CASSSSQGGSFTDTQYF; DNA: TGTGCCAGCAGCAGCTCTCAGGGTGGATCGTTCACAGATACGCAGTATTTT
V: TRBV12-3/TRBV12-4; J: TRBJ1-3; size: many; D: .; CDR3: CASSLGTSGNTIYF; DNA: TGTGCCAGCAGTTTGGGTACTTCTGGAAACACCATATATTTT
V: TRBV7-9; J: TRBJ1-5; size: few; D: .; CDR3: CASTQGYNQPQHF; DNA: TGTGCCAGCACGCAGGGGTACAATCAGCCCCAGCATTTT
V: TRBV20-1; J: TRBJ1-1; size: .; D: TRBD1; CDR3: CSARPGGQGGTEAFF; DNA: TGCAGTGCTAGACCAGGGGGACAGGGCGGCACTGAAGCTTTCTTT
V: TRBV2; J: TRBJ2-6; size: .; D: .; CDR3: CASSERAGVSLSGANVLTF; DNA: TGTGCCAGCAGTGAGAGGGCAGGGGTATCCCTCTCTGGGGCCAACGTCCTGACTTTC
V: TRBV28; J: TRBJ2-1; size: .; D: TRBD2; CDR3: CASSPEGTSVYNEQFF; DNA: TGTGCCAGCAGCCCCGAAGGAACTAGCGTATACAATGAGCAGTTCTTC
V: TRBV4-3; J: TRBJ2-2; size: many; D: .; CDR3: CASSQDQRAETNTGELFF; DNA: TGCGCCAGCAGCCAAGATCAACGGGCGGAAACGAACACCGGGGAGCTGTTTTTT
V: TRBV20-1; J: TRBJ1-6; size: .; D: TRBD1; CDR3: CSARPRTGAYNSPLHF; DNA: TGCAGTGCTAGACCCCGGACAGGAGCTTATAATTCACCCCTCCACTTT
V: TRBV12-3/TRBV12-4; J: TRBJ2-7; size: many; D: TRBD2; CDR3: CASSLGTSGREQYF; DNA: TGTGCCAGCAGTTTGGGGACTAGCGGTCGCGAGCAGTACTTC
V: TRBV3-1; J: TRBJ1-6; size: .; D: .; CDR3: CASSQSLRVRYSPLHF; DNA: TGTGCCAGCAGCCAAAGTCTCCGGGTCAGATATTCACCCCTCCACTTT
V: TRBV20-1; J: TRBJ2-3; size: .; D: TRBD2; CDR3: CSARILAGDTDTQYF; DNA: TGCAGTGCTAGAATACTAGCGGGGGACACAGATACGCAGTATTTT
V: TRBV4-1; J: TRBJ2-5; size: .; D: .; CDR3: CASSQVGDSMRTQYF; DNA: TGCGCCAGCAGCCAAGTGGGGGACTCCATGAGAACCCAGTACTTC
V: TRBV7-2; J: TRBJ1-2; size: few; D: .; CDR3: CASSSEPQYYGYTF; DNA: TGTGCCAGCAGCTCCGAGCCCCAATACTATGGCTACACCTTC
V: TRBV7-9; J: TRBJ1-6; size: .; D: TRBD1; CDR3: CASSSGTGVFSPLHF; DNA: TGTGCCAGCAGCTCCGGGACAGGGGTTTTTTCACCCCTCCACTTT
V: TRBV5-6; J: TRBJ2-3; size: .; D: TRBD1; CDR3: CASSWTGGPTDTQYF; DNA: TGTGCCAGCAGCTGGACAGGGGGACCCACAGATACGCAGTATTTT
V: TRBV7-6; J: TRBJ1-1; size: .; D: TRBD1; CDR3: CASSLGTGFSEAFF; DNA: TGTGCCAGCAGCTTAGGGACAGGGTTCTCTGAAGCTTTCTTT
V: TRBV24-1; J: TRBJ2-1; size: few; D: TRBD2; CDR3: CATSDPTSGANNEQFF; DNA: TGTGCCACCAGTGACCCAACTAGCGGGGCGAACAATGAGCAGTTCTTC
V: TRBV18; J: TRBJ2-5; size: once; D: .; CDR3: CASTHGLDQETQYF; DNA: TGTGCCAGCACCCATGGGTTGGACCAAGAGACCCAGTACTTC
V: TRBV27; J: TRBJ1-5; size: many; D: .; CDR3: CASSPRAQTHYSNQPQHF; DNA: TGTGCCAGCAGTCCCAGGGCCCAAACACATTATAGCAATCAGCCCCAGCATTTT
V: TRBV4-2; J: TRBJ2-2; size: few; D: .; CDR3: CASSQDGETGELFF; DNA: TGTGCCAGCAGCCAAGACGGGGAGACCGGGGAGCTGTTTTTT
V: TRBV5-6; J: TRBJ2-3; size: few; D: TRBD1; CDR3: CASSFGTGGSGDTQYF; DNA: TGTGCCAGCAGCTTTGGGACAGGGGGCTCGGGAGATACGCAGTATTTT
V: TRBV30; J: TRBJ2-7; size: few; D: .; CDR3: CAWSLIGQGDEQYF; DNA: TGTGCCTGGAGTTTAATCGGCCAGGGTGACGAGCAGTACTTC
V: TRBV7-2; J: TRBJ2-7; size: few; D: .; CDR3: CASSLGSTIYEQYF; DNA: TGTGCCAGCAGCTTAGGATCTACCATCTACGAGCAGTACTTC
V: TRBV4-2; J: TRBJ2-1; size: few; D: .; CDR3: CASSQDPKRSTYNEQFF; DNA: TGTGCCAGCAGCCAAGATCCCAAGCGGTCAACCTACAATGAGCAGTTCTTC
V: TRBV7-9; J: TRBJ2-7; size: few; D: .; CDR3: CASTNQGIPIEQYF; DNA: TGTGCCAGCACCAACCAGGGGATCCCGATCGAGCAGTACTTC
V: TRBV7-2; J: TRBJ2-1; size: .; D: .; CDR3: CASSLESLWDEQFF; DNA: TGTGCCAGCAGCTTAGAGAGCCTTTGGGATGAGCAGTTCTTC
V: TRBV5-1; J: TRBJ2-2; size: .; D: .; CDR3: CASSLSPRGGELFF; DNA: TGCGCCAGCAGCTTATCTCCGCGCGGTGGGGAGCTGTTTTTT
V: TRBV7-8; J: TRBJ2-3; size: few; D: .; CDR3: CASSLVTGWRRGSDTQYF; DNA: TGTGCCAGCAGCTTAGTCACGGGGTGGCGCAGGGGATCAGATACGCAGTATTTT
V: TRBV29-1; J: TRBJ2-2; size: few; D: TRBD2; CDR3: CSVTGTSGGFTGELFF; DNA: TGCAGCGTGACCGGGACTAGCGGGGGATTCACCGGGGAGCTGTTTTTT
V: TRBV5-6; J: TRBJ2-1; size: many; D: .; CDR3: CASSLADEQFF; DNA: TGTGCCAGCAGCTTGGCGGATGAGCAGTTCTTC
V: TRBV10-3; J: TRBJ2-2; size: few; D: .; CDR3: CAISEWDPGELFF; DNA: TGTGCCATCAGTGAGTGGGACCCCGGGGAGCTGTTTTTT
V: TRBV18; J: TRBJ2-3; size: .; D: .; CDR3: CASSGVGEAYPTDTQYF; DNA: TGTGCCAGCTCAGGGGTCGGTGAGGCTTACCCCACAGATACGCAGTATTTT
V: TRBV7-8; J: TRBJ2-5; size: few; D: TRBD1; CDR3: CASARAGTGKETQYF; DNA: TGTGCCAGCGCCCGGGCCGGGACAGGAAAAGAGACCCAGTACTTC
V: TRBV4-3; J: TRBJ1-1; size: many; D: .; CDR3: CASSTTRGENTEAFF; DNA: TGCGCCAGCAGCACTACCAGGGGAGAGAACACTGAAGCTTTCTTT
V: TRBV4-1; J: TRBJ1-2; size: few; D: .; CDR3: CASSPAGPGRGYTF; DNA: TGCGCCAGCAGCCCAGCCGGCCCAGGGCGGGGCTACACCTTC
V: TRBV7-8; J: TRBJ1-2; size: .; D: .; CDR3: CASSLVRSNRYGYTF; DNA: TGTGCCAGCAGCTTAGTTAGATCGAATCGGTATGGCTACACCTTC